The rows below give T cell receptor beta chains drawn from one sample of a study of T cell repertoires in aging, cancer and after chemotherapy. TCRdb recomputed calls from the multiplex PCR reads with MiXCR, one row per CDR3 protein. In the table there are about 9,000 distinct CDR3 sequences, under 25% of which are singletons. Sequencing was done on a sample of blood. These receptors were obtained from a human donor with a blood cancer. The donor label of this sample is uncertain. CDR3s include the opening cysteine and the closing phenylalanine or tryptophan. The order of the fields is J gene, D gene, V gene, clone size, CDR3 DNA, CDR3 protein. A D gene is named only where the DNA matches it firmly. Clone size, where shown, is once, few, many, or a class for clones that have expanded.

TRBJ2-7,NA,TRBV6-1,few,TGTGCCAGCAGCCCCACGAGAAAATACGAGCAGTACTTC,CASSPTRKYEQYF
TRBJ2-1,NA,TRBV27,few,TGTGCCAGCAGTCCCCCGGGCCTCCTCAATGAGCAGTTCTTC,CASSPPGLLNEQFF
TRBJ1-1,TRBD1,TRBV15,medium-sized,TGTGCCACCAGCAGGGGACAGATGAACACTGAAGCTTTCTTT,CATSRGQMNTEAFF
TRBJ2-3,NA,TRBV19,medium-sized,TGTGCCAGTAGTATAGCGGGCGTGGGCACAGATACGCAGTATTTT,CASSIAGVGTDTQYF
TRBJ2-1,TRBD2,TRBV27,medium-sized,TGTGCCAGCAGCCAACTAGCGGGATTACGGAATGAGCAGTTCTTC,CASSQLAGLRNEQFF
TRBJ2-3,TRBD2,TRBV5-1,few,TGCGCCAGCAGCATGACTAGCGGGAGTGCGGGAGATACGCAGTATTTT,CASSMTSGSAGDTQYF
TRBJ2-1,TRBD1,TRBV19,medium-sized,TGTGCCAGTAGTATCATCGCTAATTGGGGACAGGGGGCGGTTGAGCAGTTCTTC,CASSIIANWGQGAVEQFF
TRBJ2-7,NA,TRBV24-1,few,TGTGCCACCAGTGATTATGGTGGACATCGGCCCGAGCAGTACTTC,CATSDYGGHRPEQYF
TRBJ2-5,TRBD2,TRBV19,medium-sized,TGTGCCAGTAGTTCCGGACTAGCGGCTTACCAAGAGACCCAGTACTTC,CASSSGLAAYQETQYF
TRBJ1-2,NA,TRBV7-9,NA,TGTGCCAGCAGCTTGACGGGGGCGGACTATGGCTACACCTTC,CASSLTGADYGYTF
TRBJ2-5,NA,TRBV27,NA,TGTGCCAGCAGTTCCCCCCACAGGGAGGGAGAGACCCAGTACTTC,CASSSPHREGETQYF
TRBJ2-3,NA,TRBV10-2,NA,TGCGCCAGCAGTGAGGGTCCGGCCACAGATACGCAGTATTTT,CASSEGPATDTQYF
TRBJ2-7,NA,TRBV6-1,NA,TGTGCCAGCAGTGGGCTTCGGGAGAGGGCTTCTACCCACGAGCGGTACTTT,CASSGLRERASTHERYF
TRBJ1-5,NA,TRBV20-1,NA,TGCAGTGTCCAGACGGGGGATAGGCCCCAGCATTTT,CSVQTGDRPQHF
TRBJ2-7,NA,TRBV5-4,few,TGTGCCAGCAGCTTGGGGCAGGGGAGCTACGAGCAGTACTTC,CASSLGQGSYEQYF
TRBJ2-7,NA,TRBV11-2,NA,TGTGCCAGCAGCCCGGGGGTTGGCGAGCAGTACTTC,CASSPGVGEQYF
TRBJ2-7,NA,TRBV7-6,medium-sized,TGTGCCAGCAGCAGCCGAATAACCTACGAGCAGTACTTC,CASSSRITYEQYF
TRBJ1-1,NA,TRBV30,NA,TGTGCCTGGAGTGTACGCTCGGGGGTCCTGGGCACTGAAGCTTTCTTT,CAWSVRSGVLGTEAFF
TRBJ1-5,TRBD1,TRBV28,NA,TGTGCCAGCAGCGCCTACAGGGGCTCGGGCAATCAGCCCCAGCATTTT,CASSAYRGSGNQPQHF
TRBJ2-3,TRBD2,TRBV6-1,NA,TGTGCCAGCAGTGAAGCTCGAGCTTCAGGGCTAGCGGGAGCAGATACGCAGTATTTT,CASSEARASGLAGADTQYF
TRBJ2-3,NA,TRBV27,medium-sized,TGTGCCAGCAGTTTATATGGACCTTCGGGCACAGATACGCAGTATTTT,CASSLYGPSGTDTQYF
TRBJ2-3,NA,TRBV10-3,few,TGCGCCAGCAGTGAGTCCGGGCGGGATACGGATACGCAGTATTTT,CASSESGRDTDTQYF
TRBJ1-4,NA,TRBV5-4,many,TGTGCCAGCAGCTTTGACCCGAGGCCCAATGAAAAACTGTTTTTT,CASSFDPRPNEKLFF
TRBJ1-2,TRBD1,TRBV20-1,NA,TGCAGTGCTAGACACAGGGGCACCCTCGGGGGCTACACCTTC,CSARHRGTLGGYTF
TRBJ2-3,NA,TRBV30,medium-sized,TGTGCCTGGGGCAGGGGGGCGACAAGCACAGATACGCAGTATTTT,CAWGRGATSTDTQYF
TRBJ1-1,NA,TRBV18,NA,TGTGCCAGCTCACCGCTCGGAGGCGAAGCTTTCTTT,CASSPLGGEAFF
TRBJ2-7,NA,TRBV7-6,NA,TGTGCCAGCAGGCCGCCAGGGAACCACGAGCAGTACTTC,CASRPPGNHEQYF
TRBJ1-5,NA,TRBV19,medium-sized,TGTGCCAGTAGTAGCCCCCCAGGGGTCAATCAGCCCCAGCATTTT,CASSSPPGVNQPQHF
TRBJ1-4,NA,TRBV5-4,few,TGTGCCAGCAGCGGGGCACAGGGTCAACTAGGTGAAAAACTGTTTTTT,CASSGAQGQLGEKLFF
TRBJ2-1,TRBD2,TRBV6-2/TRBV6-3,medium-sized,TGTGCCAGCAGTCTGACTAGCGGGTTTGAGCAGTTCTTC,CASSLTSGFEQFF
TRBJ1-3,NA,TRBV30,few,TGTGCCTGGGGGGGGGGCACCATCTCTGGAAACACCATATATTTT,CAWGGGTISGNTIYF
TRBJ2-4,TRBD2,TRBV28,NA,TGTGCCAGCAGTTTATGGGGGGGGACCAAAAACATTCAGTACTTC,CASSLWGGTKNIQYF
TRBJ2-1,TRBD1,TRBV6-1,few,TGTGCCAGCAGTGAAGAGGGGGCTTTTCCCTACAATGAGCAGTTCTTC,CASSEEGAFPYNEQFF
TRBJ2-1,NA,TRBV21-1,few,TGTGCCAGCAGCTCTTACAATGAGCAGTTCTTC,CASSSYNEQFF
TRBJ1-1,TRBD1,TRBV6-1,many,TGTGCCAGCAGTGAAAACGGACAGGGGTTTTGGGCTGAAGCTTTCTTT,CASSENGQGFWAEAFF
TRBJ2-4,TRBD2,TRBV15,many,TGTGCCACCAGCAGAGGGTCCGAAGGGAGGGCGGCCAAAAACATTCAGTACTTC,CATSRGSEGRAAKNIQYF
TRBJ2-2,NA,TRBV27,medium-sized,TGTGCCAGCAACTCATTTACAGGGTCGGCCGGGGAGCTGTTTTTT,CASNSFTGSAGELFF
TRBJ1-4,NA,TRBV29-1,medium-sized,TGCAGCGTTCGATGGGGGGAAAAACTGTTTTTT,CSVRWGEKLFF
TRBJ1-2,NA,TRBV6-5,few,TGTGCCAGCAGTCGACCGCAGGGTTCGGATGGCTACACCTTC,CASSRPQGSDGYTF
TRBJ1-4,NA,TRBV19,medium-sized,TGTGCCAGTAGTAGTGGGGAAAAACTGTTTTTT,CASSSGEKLFF
TRBJ1-1,TRBD1,TRBV27,few,TGTGCCAGCAACCCCCCCCCAGGGGGGACTGAAGCTTTCTTT,CASNPPPGGTEAFF
TRBJ1-1,NA,TRBV30,once,TGTGCCTGGAGTAAAGGGGGTCACACTGAAGCTTTCTTT,CAWSKGGHTEAFF
TRBJ2-5,NA,TRBV18,NA,TGTGCCAGCTCACCGACTGGAGGGATCCAAGAGACCCAGTACTTC,CASSPTGGIQETQYF
TRBJ1-3,NA,TRBV5-5,medium-sized,TGTGCCAGCAGCTTAGCAGGGACTGGAAACACCATATATTTT,CASSLAGTGNTIYF
TRBJ1-2,NA,TRBV6-5,medium-sized,TGTGCCACCCTACCCGACGGGGGAAGTTATGGCTACACCTTC,CATLPDGGSYGYTF
TRBJ2-1,NA,TRBV5-4,medium-sized,TGTGCCAGCAGCCACAGGGACTACAATGAGCAGTTCTTC,CASSHRDYNEQFF
TRBJ1-3,NA,TRBV5-6,NA,TGTGCCAGCAGCTTTGAGGGGAGAGCAGTCGGAAACACCATATATTTT,CASSFEGRAVGNTIYF
TRBJ2-1,NA,TRBV5-6,medium-sized,TGTGCCAGCAGCTTCCGGGCCCTTGGTAGCAATGAGCAGTTCTTC,CASSFRALGSNEQFF
TRBJ1-2,NA,TRBV6-5,NA,TGTGCCAGCAGTTACTCCCACATATTTAACTATGGCTACACCTTC,CASSYSHIFNYGYTF
TRBJ2-7,TRBD2,TRBV27,few,TGTGCCAGCAGTTTTTTTGGGGTAGCGGGAGGCTACGAGCAGTACTTC,CASSFFGVAGGYEQYF
TRBJ2-2,TRBD2,TRBV12-3/TRBV12-4,NA,TGTGCCAGTAGCTTAATCGGCGGGAGTGTCCCCGGGGAGCTGTTTTTT,CASSLIGGSVPGELFF
TRBJ2-1,NA,TRBV11-2,NA,TGTGCCAGCAGCCTGTTAGCGGCTAGCTCCTACAATGAGCAGTTCTTC,CASSLLAASSYNEQFF
TRBJ2-3,NA,TRBV30,medium-sized,TGTGCCTGGAACACAGGGTTAAGCACAGATACGCAGTATTTT,CAWNTGLSTDTQYF
TRBJ1-4,NA,TRBV7-2,NA,TGTGCCAGCAGCCTCGGGAGGGGCGGTAATGAAAAACTGTTTTTT,CASSLGRGGNEKLFF
TRBJ1-1,TRBD1,TRBV5-4,NA,TGTGCCAGCAGCTTTACGACAGGGTTGGGCACTGAAGCTTTCTTT,CASSFTTGLGTEAFF